The 8 T cell receptor beta chains listed next were all sequenced from one sample in a study of cytomegalovirus exposure and HLA in healthy donors. PCR was performed using 60 Vbeta and 13 Jbeta primers. The assay was immunoSEQ multiplex PCR, and TCRdb's table has in-frame clones only and misses some. The sample shows under 200,000 clones, about 82% of them seen only once. Sequencing was performed on PBMCs. The receptors come from a woman between 45 and 60 years old in good health and CMV-seronegative.

The chain links TRBV28 to TRBJ2-3, with 11 bases identical to TRBD2. The CDR3 sequence is 16 residues long. J gave up 3 bases and V 4 bases, and 6 bases lay outside the gene matches. Germline assignment: CDR1 MDHEN and CDR2 SYDVKM. CDR3 DNA: TGTGCCAGCAGTTCTACGACTAGCGGGACGACAGATACGCAGTATTTT. Amino acid sequence: CASSSTTSGTTDTQYF.

The gene calls are TRBV6-6 and TRBJ2-1, with TRBD2 identical over 13 bases. Trimming removed 5 bases from V and 5 bases from J; junction bases left unmatched: 3. CDR1 is MNHNY, CDR2 SVGAGI, per germline (reference sequence). CDR3 length: 15 amino acids. DNA of the CDR3: TGTGCCAGCAGTCCCGGGACTAGCGGGAACAATGAGCAGTTCTTC. Its translation is CASSPGTSGNNEQFF.

The V gene is TRBV18, the J gene TRBJ2-1; D unclear. Per germline, CDR1 KGHSH and CDR2 LQKENI. V lost 1 base to trimming and J lost 7 bases, with 23 bases between them. The CDR3 covers 18 residues. The CDR3 protein is CASSPLQVFGSRLNEQFF. The DNA of the CDR3 is TGTGCCAGCTCACCACTACAAGTCTTCGGGTCGCGACTTAATGAGCAGTTCTTC.

The V gene is TRBV14, the J gene TRBJ1-3, with 7 bases fitting TRBD1. V lost 4 bases and J lost 4; bases outside the gene matches: 13. The germline gives CDR1 SGHDN, CDR2 FVKESK. The CDR3 loop spans 17 amino acids. The DNA of the CDR3 is TGTGCCAGCAGCCGTGCTGACAGGACAGGCCGAGGAAACACCATATATTTT. This sequence encodes CASSRADRTGRGNTIYF.

This clone came up once. V gene TRBV18 combines with J gene TRBJ2-5, with no clear D. Per the germline V gene, CDR1 is KGHSH and CDR2 is LQKENI. The V end lost 2 bases, the J end lost 2 bases, and 9 bases lay between the germline ends. The CDR3 is made up of 14 amino acids. The CDR3: CASSPGLGQETQYF. In DNA, the CDR3 is TGTGCCAGCTCACCAGGTCTAGGTCAAGAGACCCAGTACTTC.

This clone appeared a single time. This chain uses TRBV6-1 with TRBJ2-7; TRBD1 matches 7 bases. V dropped 1 base and J dropped 0; count of bases not matched to a gene: 3. Germline V gene data show CDR1 as MNHNS and CDR2 as SASEGT. There are 15 residues in the CDR3. DNA of the CDR3: TGTGCCAGCAGTGAAGTCCCAGGGGGCTCCTACGAGCAGTACTTC. Translating gives CASSEVPGGSYEQYF.

The chain combines TRBV7-2 with TRBJ2-1; 13 positions agree with TRBD2. J was trimmed by 8 bases and V by 3 bases; bases with no gene match: 10. Per the germline V gene, CDR1 is SGHTA and CDR2 is FQGNSA. The CDR3 covers 17 residues. The CDR3: CASSFSGTSGMSDEQFF. The CDR3 nucleotides read TGTGCCAGCAGCTTTTCCGGGACTAGCGGGATGTCTGATGAGCAGTTCTTC.

CDR3 nucleotides: TGTGCCGGCACGGGCCAGGGGGCGGGTTATGGCTACACCTTC. Its translation: CAGTGQGAGYGYTF. The chain joins TRBV6-1 to TRBJ1-2, with 8 bases that match TRBD1. V trimming: 11 bases; J trimming: 5 bases; junction bases outside the gene matches: 13. The CDR3 consists of 14 residues. CDR1 MNHNS and CDR2 SASEGT come from the germline V gene.